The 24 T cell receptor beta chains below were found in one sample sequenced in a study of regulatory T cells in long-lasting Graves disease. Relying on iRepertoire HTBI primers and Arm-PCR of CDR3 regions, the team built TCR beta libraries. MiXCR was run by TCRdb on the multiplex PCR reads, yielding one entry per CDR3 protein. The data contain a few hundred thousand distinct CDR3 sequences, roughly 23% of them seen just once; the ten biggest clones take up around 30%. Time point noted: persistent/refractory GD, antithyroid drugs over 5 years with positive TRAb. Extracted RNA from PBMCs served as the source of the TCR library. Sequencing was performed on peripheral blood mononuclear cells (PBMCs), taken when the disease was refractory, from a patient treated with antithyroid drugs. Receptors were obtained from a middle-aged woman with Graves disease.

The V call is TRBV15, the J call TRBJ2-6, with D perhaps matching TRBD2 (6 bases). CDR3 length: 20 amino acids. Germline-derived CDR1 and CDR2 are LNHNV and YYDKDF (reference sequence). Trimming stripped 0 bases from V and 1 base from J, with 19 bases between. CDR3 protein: CATSRDRPGTPQSGANVLTF. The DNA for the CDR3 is TGTGCCACCAGCAGAGATAGACCCGGGACTCCCCAATCTGGGGCCAACGTCCTGACTTTC.

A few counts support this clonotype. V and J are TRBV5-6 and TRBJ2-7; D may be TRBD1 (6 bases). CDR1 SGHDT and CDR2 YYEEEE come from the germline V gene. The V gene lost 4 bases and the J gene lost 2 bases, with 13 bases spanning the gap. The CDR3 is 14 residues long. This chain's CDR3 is CASSHGRQAYEQYF. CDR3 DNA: TGTGCCAGCAGCCATGGCCGACAGGCCTACGAGCAGTACTTC.

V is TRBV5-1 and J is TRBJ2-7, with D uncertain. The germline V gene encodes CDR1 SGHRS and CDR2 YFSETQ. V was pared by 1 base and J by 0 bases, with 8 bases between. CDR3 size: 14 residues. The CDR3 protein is CASSLSRDSYEQYF. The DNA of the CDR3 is TGCGCCAGCAGCTTGTCAAGGGACTCCTACGAGCAGTACTTC.

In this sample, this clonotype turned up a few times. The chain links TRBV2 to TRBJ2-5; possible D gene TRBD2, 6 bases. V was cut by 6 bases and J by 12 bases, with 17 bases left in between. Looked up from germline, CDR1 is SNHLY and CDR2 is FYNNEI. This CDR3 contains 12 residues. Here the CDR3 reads CASSSTPGLEYF. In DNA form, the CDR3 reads TGTGCCAGCAGCTCCACTCCGGGACTGGAGTACTTC.

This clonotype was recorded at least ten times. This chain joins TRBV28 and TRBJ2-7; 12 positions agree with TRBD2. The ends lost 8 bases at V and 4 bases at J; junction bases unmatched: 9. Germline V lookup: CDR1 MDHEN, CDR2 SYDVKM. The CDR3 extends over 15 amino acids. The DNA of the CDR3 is TGTGCCAGCGGGTCGACTAGCGGGAGTCGGTACGAGCAGTACTTC. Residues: CASGSTSGSRYEQYF.

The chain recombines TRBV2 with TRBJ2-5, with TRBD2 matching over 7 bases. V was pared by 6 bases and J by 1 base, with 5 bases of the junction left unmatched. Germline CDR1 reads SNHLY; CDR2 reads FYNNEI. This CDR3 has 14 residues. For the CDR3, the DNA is TGTGCCAGCAGAAGACTAGCAGTCCAAGAGACCCAGTACTTC. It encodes CASRRLAVQETQYF.

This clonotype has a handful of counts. CDR3: CASRGPGPDSYEQYF. CDR3 in DNA: TGTGCCAGTAGAGGGCCGGGCCCCGACTCCTACGAGCAGTACTTC. The genes are TRBV19 and TRBJ2-7; unclear D gene. Trimming removed 6 bases from V and 0 bases from J, with 15 bases in between. The germline gives CDR1 LNHDA, CDR2 SQIVND (reference sequence). The CDR3 runs to 15 residues.

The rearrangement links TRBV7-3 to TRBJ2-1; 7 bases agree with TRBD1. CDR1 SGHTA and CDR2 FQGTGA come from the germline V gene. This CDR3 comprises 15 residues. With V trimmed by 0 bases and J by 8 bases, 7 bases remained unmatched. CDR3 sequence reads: CASSLTDRPVDEQFF. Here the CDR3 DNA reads TGTGCCAGCAGCTTAACGGACAGGCCGGTCGATGAGCAGTTCTTC.

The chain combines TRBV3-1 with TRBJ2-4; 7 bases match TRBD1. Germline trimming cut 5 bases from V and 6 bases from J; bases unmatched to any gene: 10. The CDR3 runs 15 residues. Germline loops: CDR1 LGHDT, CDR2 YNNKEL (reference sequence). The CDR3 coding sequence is TGTGCCAGCAGCTTGTCCGACAGGGCGAGAAACATTCAGTACTTC. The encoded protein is CASSLSDRARNIQYF.

CDR3 amino acids: CASSADNPPYEQYF. DNA of the CDR3: TGTGCCAGCAGCGCGGACAACCCTCCCTACGAGCAGTACTTC. The chain combines TRBV3-1 with TRBJ2-7; possible D gene TRBD1, 5 bases. In germline, CDR1 is LGHDT, CDR2 YNNKEL (reference sequence). The CDR3 is 14 amino acids. Trimming took 5 bases from V and 2 from J, leaving 13 bases between them.

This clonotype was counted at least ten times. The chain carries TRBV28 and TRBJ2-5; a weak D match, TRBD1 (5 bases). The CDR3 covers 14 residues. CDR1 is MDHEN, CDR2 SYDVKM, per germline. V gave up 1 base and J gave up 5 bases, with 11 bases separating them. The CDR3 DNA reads TGTGCCAGCAGTTTATACAGGTCCCAGGAGACCCAGTACTTC. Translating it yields CASSLYRSQETQYF.

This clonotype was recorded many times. The CDR3 here is CASSLTGQYGYTEAFF. The CDR3 region has the DNA TGTGCCAGCAGCTTAACTGGACAGTATGGGTACACTGAAGCTTTCTTT. The chain links TRBV7-3 to TRBJ1-1; D may be TRBD1 (6 bases). Trimming shortened V by 0 bases and J by 3 bases, and 14 bases separated the two germline ends. This CDR3 contains 16 residues. CDR1 and CDR2 (germline): SGHTA, FQGTGA.

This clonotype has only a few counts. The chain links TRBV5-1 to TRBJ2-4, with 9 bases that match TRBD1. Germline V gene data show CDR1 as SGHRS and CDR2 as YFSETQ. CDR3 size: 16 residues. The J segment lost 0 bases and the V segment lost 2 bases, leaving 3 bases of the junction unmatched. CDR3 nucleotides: TGCGCCAGCAGCTTAAACAGGGGGCAAGCCAAAAACATTCAGTACTTC. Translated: CASSLNRGQAKNIQYF.

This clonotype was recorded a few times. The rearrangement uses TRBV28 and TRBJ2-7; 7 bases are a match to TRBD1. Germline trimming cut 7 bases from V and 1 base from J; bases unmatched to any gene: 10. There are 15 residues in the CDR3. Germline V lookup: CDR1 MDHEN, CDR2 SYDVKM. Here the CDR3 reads CASIPGDRSSYEQYF. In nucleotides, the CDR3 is TGTGCCAGCATCCCCGGGGACAGAAGTTCCTACGAGCAGTACTTC.

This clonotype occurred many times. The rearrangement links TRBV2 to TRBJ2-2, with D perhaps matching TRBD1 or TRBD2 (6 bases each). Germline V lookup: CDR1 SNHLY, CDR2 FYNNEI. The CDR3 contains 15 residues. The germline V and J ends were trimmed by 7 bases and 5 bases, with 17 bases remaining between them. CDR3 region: CASIPRGGLTGELFF. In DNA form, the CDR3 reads TGTGCCAGCATTCCCCGAGGGGGACTTACCGGGGAGCTGTTTTTT. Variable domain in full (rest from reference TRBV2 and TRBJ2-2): EPEVTQTPSHQVTQMGQEVILRCVPISNHLYFYWYRQILGQKVEFLVSFYNNEISEKSEIFDDQFSVERPDGSNFTLKIRSTKLEDSAMYFCASIPRGGLTGELFFGEGSRLTVL.

As DNA, the CDR3 is TGTGCCAGTAGACCGGGACCCTCTGAAGCTTTCTTT. Its translation is CASRPGPSEAFF. The rearrangement links TRBV19 to TRBJ1-1; D is possibly TRBD1 (5 bases). From germline, CDR1 is LNHDA and CDR2 SQIVND (reference sequence). The V and J ends lost 6 bases and 6 bases respectively, with 11 bases between them. This CDR3 is built from 12 residues.

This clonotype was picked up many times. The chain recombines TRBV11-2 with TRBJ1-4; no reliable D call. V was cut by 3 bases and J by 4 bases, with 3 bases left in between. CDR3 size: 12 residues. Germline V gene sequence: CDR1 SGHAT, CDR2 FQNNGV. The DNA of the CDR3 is TGTGCCAGCAGCTTCCATAATGAAAAACTGTTTTTT. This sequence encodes CASSFHNEKLFF.

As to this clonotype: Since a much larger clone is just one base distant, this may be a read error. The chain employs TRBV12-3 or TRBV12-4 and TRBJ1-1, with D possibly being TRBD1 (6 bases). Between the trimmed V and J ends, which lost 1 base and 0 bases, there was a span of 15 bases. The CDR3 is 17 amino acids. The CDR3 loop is CASSLGAGDYMNTEAFF. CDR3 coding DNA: TGTGCCAGCAGTTTAGGTGCAGGGGACTACATGAACACTGAAGCTTTCTTT.

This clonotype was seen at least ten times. CDR3 amino acids: CSVEKTGSNVGELFF. CDR3 sequence (DNA): TGCAGCGTTGAAAAGACAGGGAGTAATGTTGGAGAACTGTTTTTT. This rearrangement joins TRBV29-1 to TRBJ1-4, with TRBD1 identical over 7 bases. V gave up 2 bases and J gave up 12 bases; unmatched junction bases: 15. The CDR3 is 15 residues long. Germline lookup yields CDR1 SQVTM and CDR2 ANQGSEA.

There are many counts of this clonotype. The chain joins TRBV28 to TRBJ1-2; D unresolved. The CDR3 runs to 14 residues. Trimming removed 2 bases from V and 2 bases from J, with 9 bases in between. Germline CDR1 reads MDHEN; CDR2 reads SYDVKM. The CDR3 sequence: CASSLGQLNYGYTF. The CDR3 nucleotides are TGTGCCAGCAGTTTAGGGCAGCTAAACTATGGCTACACCTTC.

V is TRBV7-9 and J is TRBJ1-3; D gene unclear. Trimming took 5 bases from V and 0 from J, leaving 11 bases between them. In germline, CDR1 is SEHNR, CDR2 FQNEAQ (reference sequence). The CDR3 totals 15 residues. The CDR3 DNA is TGTGCCAGCAGCCGTGTTACAGCCTCTGGAAACACCATATATTTT. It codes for CASSRVTASGNTIYF.

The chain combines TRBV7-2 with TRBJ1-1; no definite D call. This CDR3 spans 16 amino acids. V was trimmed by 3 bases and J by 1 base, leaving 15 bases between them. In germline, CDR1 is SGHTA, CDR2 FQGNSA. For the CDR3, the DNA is TGTGCCAGCAGCTTCCCTTATAGAGAAAAGAACACTGAAGCTTTCTTT. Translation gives CASSFPYREKNTEAFF.

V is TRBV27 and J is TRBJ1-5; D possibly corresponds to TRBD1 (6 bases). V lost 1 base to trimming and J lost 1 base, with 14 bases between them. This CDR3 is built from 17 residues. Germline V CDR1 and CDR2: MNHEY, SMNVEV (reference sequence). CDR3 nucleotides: TGTGCCAGCAGTTTATTCGGGGGCCGGGGGAGCAATCAGCCCCAGCATTTT. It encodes CASSLFGGRGSNQPQHF.

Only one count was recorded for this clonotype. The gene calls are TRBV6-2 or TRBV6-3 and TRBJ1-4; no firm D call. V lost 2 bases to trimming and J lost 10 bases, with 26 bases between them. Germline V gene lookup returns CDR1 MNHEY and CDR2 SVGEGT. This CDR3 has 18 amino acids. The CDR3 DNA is TGTGCCAGCAGTTACGAGAGTGGCGGGGAAGCCGCCGGAGTAAAACTGTTTTTT. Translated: CASSYESGGEAAGVKLFF.